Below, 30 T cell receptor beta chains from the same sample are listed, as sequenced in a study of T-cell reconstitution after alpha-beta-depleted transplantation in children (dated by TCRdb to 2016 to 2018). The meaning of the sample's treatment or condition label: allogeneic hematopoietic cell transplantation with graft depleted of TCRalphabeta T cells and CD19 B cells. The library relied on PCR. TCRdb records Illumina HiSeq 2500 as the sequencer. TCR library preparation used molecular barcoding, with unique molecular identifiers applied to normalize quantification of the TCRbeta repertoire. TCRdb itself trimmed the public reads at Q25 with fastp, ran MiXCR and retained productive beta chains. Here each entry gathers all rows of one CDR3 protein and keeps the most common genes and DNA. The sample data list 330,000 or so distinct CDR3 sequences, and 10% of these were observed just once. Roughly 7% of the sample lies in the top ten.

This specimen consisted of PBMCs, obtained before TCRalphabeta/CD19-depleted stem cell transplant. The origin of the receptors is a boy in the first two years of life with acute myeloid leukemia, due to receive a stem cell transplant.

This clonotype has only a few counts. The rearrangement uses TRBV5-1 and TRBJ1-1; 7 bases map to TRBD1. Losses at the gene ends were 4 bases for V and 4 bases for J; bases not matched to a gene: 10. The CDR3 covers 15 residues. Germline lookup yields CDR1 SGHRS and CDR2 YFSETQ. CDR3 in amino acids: CASSDEGARSTEAFF. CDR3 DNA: TGCGCCAGCAGCGATGAGGGGGCGCGGAGCACTGAAGCTTTCTTT. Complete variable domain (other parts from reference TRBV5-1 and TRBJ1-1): KAGVTQTPRYLIKTRGQQVTLSCSPISGHRSVSWYQQTPGQGLQFLFEYFSETQRNKGNFPGRFSGRQFSNSRSEMNVSTLELGDSALYLCASSDEGARSTEAFFGQGTRLTVV.

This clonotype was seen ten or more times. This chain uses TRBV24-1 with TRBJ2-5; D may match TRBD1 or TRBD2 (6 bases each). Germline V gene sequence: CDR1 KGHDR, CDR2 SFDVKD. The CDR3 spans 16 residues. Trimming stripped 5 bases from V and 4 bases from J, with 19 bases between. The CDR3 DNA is TGTGCCACCAGTGCTCCCTCTCTGGGGGGCCCAGAGACCCAGTACTTC. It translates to CATSAPSLGGPETQYF.

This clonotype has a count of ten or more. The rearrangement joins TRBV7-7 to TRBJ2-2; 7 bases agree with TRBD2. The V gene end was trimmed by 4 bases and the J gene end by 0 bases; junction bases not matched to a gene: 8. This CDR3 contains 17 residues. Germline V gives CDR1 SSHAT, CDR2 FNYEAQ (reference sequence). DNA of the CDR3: TGTGCCAGCAGCTCAAGACTAGCCTCCCCGAACACCGGGGAGCTGTTTTTT. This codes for CASSSRLASPNTGELFF.

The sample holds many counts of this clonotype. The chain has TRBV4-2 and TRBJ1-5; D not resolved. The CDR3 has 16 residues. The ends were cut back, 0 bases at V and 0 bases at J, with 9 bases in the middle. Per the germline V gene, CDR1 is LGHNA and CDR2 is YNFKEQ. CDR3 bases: TGTGCCAGCAGCCAAGAAGGTCTGTTTAGCAATCAGCCCCAGCATTTT. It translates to CASSQEGLFSNQPQHF.

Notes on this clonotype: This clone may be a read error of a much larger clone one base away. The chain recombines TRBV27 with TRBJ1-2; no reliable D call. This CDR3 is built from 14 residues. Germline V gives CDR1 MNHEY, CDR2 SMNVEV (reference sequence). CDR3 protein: CASSLSQQNYDYTF. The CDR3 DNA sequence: TGTGCCAGCAGTTTATCCCAGCAGAACTATGACTACACCTTC.

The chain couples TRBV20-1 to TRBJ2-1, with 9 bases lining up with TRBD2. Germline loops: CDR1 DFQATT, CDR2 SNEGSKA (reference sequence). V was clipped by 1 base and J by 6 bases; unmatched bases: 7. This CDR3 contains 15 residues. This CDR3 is CSARVSKREVNEQFF. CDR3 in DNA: TGCAGTGCTAGAGTTTCGAAGCGGGAGGTCAATGAGCAGTTCTTC.

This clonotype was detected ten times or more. The chain's CDR3 is CASSFLGLRDTGELFF. CDR3 DNA sequence: TGTGCCAGCAGCTTTTTAGGGCTTCGGGACACCGGGGAGCTGTTTTTT. V usage is TRBV7-2 and J usage is TRBJ2-2; D remains unclear. The V gene lost 3 bases and the J gene lost 3 bases, with 14 bases spanning the gap. The germline CDR1 and CDR2 sequences are SGHTA and FQGNSA. The CDR3 runs 16 residues.

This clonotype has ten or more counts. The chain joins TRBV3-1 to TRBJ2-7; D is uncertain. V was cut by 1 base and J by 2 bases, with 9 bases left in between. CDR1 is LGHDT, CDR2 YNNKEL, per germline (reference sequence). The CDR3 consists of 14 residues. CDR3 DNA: TGTGCCAGCAGCCAAGGGAGAAGGACCTACGAGCAGTACTTC. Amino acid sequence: CASSQGRRTYEQYF.

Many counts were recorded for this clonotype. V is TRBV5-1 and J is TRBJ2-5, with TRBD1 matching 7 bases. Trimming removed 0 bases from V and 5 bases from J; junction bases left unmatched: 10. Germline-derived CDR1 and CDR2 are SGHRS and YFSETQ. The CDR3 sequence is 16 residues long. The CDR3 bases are TGCGCCAGCAGCTTGGGGGTTGACAGGGTCGAGGAGACCCAGTACTTC. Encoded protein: CASSLGVDRVEETQYF. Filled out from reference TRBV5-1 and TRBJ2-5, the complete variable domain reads KAGVTQTPRYLIKTRGQQVTLSCSPISGHRSVSWYQQTPGQGLQFLFEYFSETQRNKGNFPGRFSGRQFSNSRSEMNVSTLELGDSALYLCASSLGVDRVEETQYFGPGTRLLVL.

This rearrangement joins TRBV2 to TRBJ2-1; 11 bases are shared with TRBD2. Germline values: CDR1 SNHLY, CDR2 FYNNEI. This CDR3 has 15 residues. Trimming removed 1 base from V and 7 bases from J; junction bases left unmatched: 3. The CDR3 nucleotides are TGTGCCAGCAGTGAAGGCCTAGCGGGAGGTAATGAGCAGTTCTTC. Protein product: CASSEGLAGGNEQFF. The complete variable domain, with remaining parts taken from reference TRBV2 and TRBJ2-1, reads EPEVTQTPSHQVTQMGQEVILRCVPISNHLYFYWYRQILGQKVEFLVSFYNNEISEKSEIFDDQFSVERPDGSNFTLKIRSTKLEDSAMYFCASSEGLAGGNEQFFGPGTRLTVL.

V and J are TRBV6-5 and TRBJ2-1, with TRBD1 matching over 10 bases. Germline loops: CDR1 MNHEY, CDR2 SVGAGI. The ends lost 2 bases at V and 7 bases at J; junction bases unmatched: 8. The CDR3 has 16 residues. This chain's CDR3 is CASSYRDRGGWNEQFF. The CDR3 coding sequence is TGTGCCAGCAGTTACAGGGACAGGGGTGGATGGAATGAGCAGTTCTTC.

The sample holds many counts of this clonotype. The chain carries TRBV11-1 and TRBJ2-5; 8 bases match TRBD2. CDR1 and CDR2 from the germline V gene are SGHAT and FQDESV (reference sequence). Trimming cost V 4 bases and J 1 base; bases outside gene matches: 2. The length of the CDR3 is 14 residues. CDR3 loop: CASSYGTSQETQYF. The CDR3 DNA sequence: TGTGCCAGCAGCTATGGGACTAGCCAAGAGACCCAGTACTTC.

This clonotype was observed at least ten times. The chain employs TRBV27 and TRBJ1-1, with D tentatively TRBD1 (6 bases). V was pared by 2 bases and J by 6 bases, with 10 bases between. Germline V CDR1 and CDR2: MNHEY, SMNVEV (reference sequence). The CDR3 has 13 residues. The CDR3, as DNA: TGTGCCAGCAGTTTAAGAGGACAGCCTGAAGCTTTCTTT. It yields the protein CASSLRGQPEAFF.

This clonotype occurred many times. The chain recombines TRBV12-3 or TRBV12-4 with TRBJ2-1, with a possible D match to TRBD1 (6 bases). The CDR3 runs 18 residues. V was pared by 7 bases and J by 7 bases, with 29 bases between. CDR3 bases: TGTGCCAGCAACTTAGCGATATTGACAGGCAAAGTCCCGAATGAGCAGTTCTTC. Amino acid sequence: CASNLAILTGKVPNEQFF.

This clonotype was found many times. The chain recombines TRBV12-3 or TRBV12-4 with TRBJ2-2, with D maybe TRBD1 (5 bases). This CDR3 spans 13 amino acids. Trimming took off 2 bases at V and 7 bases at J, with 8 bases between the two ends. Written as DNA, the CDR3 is TGTGCCAGCAGTTTAATCCAGGGCGGGGAGCTGTTTTTT. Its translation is CASSLIQGGELFF.

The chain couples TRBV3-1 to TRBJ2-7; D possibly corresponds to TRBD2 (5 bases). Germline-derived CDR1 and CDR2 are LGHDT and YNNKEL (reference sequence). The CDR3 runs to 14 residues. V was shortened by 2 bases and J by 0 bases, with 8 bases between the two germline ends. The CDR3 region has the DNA TGTGCCAGCAGCCAACTCGGACTCTCCTACGAGCAGTACTTC. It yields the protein CASSQLGLSYEQYF.

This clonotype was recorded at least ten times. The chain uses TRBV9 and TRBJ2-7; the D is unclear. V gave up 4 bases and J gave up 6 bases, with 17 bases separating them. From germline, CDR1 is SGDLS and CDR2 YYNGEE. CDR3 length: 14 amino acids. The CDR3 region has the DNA TGTGCCAGCAGCCCCCGATCTTTGTGGGGCGAGCAGTACTTC. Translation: CASSPRSLWGEQYF.

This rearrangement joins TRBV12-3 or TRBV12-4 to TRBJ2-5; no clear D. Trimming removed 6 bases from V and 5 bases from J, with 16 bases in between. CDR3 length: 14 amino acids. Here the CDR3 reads CASSPTPRSETQYF. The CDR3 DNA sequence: TGTGCCAGCAGCCCAACCCCGAGGTCGGAGACCCAGTACTTC.

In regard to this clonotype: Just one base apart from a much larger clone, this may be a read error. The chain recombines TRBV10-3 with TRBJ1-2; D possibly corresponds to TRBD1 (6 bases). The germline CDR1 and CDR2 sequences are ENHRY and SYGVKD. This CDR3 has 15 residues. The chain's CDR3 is CAISEGQTGNYGYNF. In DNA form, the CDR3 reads TGTGCCATCAGTGAGGGACAGACGGGCAACTATGGCTACAACTTC.

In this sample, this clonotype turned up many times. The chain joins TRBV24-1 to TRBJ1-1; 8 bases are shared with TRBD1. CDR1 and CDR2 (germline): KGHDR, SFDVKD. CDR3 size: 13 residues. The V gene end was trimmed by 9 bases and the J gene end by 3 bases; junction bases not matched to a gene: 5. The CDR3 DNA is TGTGCCACCCGACAGGGGATTTACACTGAAGCTTTCTTT. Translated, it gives CATRQGIYTEAFF.

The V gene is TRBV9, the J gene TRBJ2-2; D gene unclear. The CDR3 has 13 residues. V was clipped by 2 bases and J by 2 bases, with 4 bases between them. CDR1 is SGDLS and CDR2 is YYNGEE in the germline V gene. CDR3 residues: CASSVQNTGELFF. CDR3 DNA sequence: TGTGCCAGCAGCGTCCAAAACACCGGGGAGCTGTTTTTT.

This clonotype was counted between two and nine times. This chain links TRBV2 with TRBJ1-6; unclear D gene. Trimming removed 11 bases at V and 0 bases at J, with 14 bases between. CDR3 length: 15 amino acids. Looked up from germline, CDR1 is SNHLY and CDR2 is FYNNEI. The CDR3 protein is CAVSAESSYNSPLHF. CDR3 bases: TGTGCCGTTTCGGCAGAGAGCTCCTATAATTCACCCCTCCACTTT.

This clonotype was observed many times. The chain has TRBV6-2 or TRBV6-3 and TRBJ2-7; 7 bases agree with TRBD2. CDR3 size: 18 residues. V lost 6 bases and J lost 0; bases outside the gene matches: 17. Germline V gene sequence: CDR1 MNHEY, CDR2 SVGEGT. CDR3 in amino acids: CASSPRTSILHFSYEQYF. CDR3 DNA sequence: TGTGCCAGCAGCCCACGGACTAGTATCCTTCACTTCTCCTACGAGCAGTACTTC.

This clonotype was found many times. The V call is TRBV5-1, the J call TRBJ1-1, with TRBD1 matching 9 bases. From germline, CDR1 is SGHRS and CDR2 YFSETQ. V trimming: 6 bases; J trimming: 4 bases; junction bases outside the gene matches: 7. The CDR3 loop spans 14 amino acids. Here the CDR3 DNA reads TGCGCCAGCAACCGGGACAGGGCGGCCACTGAAGCTTTCTTT. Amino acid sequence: CASNRDRAATEAFF.

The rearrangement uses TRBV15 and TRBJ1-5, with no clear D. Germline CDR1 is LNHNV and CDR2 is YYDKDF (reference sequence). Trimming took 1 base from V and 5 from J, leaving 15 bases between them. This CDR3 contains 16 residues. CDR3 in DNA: TGTGCCACCAGCAGAGTCCCCGGACTTGTTGATCAGCCCCAGCATTTT. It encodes CATSRVPGLVDQPQHF.

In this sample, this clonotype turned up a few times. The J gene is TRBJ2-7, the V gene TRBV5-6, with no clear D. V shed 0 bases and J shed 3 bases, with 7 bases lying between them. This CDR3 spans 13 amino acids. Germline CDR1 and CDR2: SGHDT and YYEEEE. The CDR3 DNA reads TGTGCCAGCAGCTTGGGGGTCATCTACGAGCAGTACTTC. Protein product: CASSLGVIYEQYF.

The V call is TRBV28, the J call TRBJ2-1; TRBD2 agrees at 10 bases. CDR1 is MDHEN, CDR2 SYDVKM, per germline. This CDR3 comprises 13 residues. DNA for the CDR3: TGTGCTGTCAAGCGGGGGGGTTACAATGAGCAGTTCTTC. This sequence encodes CAVKRGGYNEQFF.

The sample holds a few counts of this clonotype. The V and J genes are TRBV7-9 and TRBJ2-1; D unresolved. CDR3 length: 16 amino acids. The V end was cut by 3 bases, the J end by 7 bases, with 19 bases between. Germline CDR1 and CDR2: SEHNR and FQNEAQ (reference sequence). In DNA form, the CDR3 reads TGTGCCAGCAGCTTCCCCCCCGGACGGATACTTAATGAGCAGTTCTTC. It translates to CASSFPPGRILNEQFF.

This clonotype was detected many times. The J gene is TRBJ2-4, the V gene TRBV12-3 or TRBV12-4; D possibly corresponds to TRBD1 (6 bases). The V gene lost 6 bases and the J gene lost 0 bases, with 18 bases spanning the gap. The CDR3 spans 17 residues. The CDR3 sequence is CASSHPRDTLAKNIQYF. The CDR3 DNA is TGTGCCAGCAGCCACCCCCGGGACACCCTAGCCAAAAACATTCAGTACTTC.

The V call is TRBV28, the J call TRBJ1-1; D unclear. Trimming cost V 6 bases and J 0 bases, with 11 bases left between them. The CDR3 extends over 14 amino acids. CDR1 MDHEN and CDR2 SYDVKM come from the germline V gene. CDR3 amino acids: CASRADIMNTEAFF. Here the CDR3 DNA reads TGTGCCAGCAGAGCCGACATCATGAACACTGAAGCTTTCTTT.